One T cell receptor (beta chain) is described in this entry. The data were taken from a study of blood T cells in healthy people across ages. Using a J-beta primer mix together with a sample-barcoded 5' primer, a second PCR was run for about 6 to 11 cycles. TCRdb redid the calling of the 5' RACE reads with MiXCR, one entry per CDR3 protein. Of over 500,000 distinct CDR3 sequences detected, 52% appear once; the ten largest clones hold approximately 12%. This CDR3 has 13 amino acids. Germline loops: CDR1 MNHNS, CDR2 SASEGT. Trimming shortened V by 2 bases and J by 11 bases, and 15 bases separated the two germline ends.

The receptor's source is a woman of 80 years or more in good health. The chain couples TRBV6-1 to TRBJ2-5; D gene uncertain. The specimen was blood. The CDR3 DNA reads as TGTGCCAGCAGTGAAATCGGTCTACATGAGCAGTACTTC. Its protein product is CASSEIGLHEQYF.